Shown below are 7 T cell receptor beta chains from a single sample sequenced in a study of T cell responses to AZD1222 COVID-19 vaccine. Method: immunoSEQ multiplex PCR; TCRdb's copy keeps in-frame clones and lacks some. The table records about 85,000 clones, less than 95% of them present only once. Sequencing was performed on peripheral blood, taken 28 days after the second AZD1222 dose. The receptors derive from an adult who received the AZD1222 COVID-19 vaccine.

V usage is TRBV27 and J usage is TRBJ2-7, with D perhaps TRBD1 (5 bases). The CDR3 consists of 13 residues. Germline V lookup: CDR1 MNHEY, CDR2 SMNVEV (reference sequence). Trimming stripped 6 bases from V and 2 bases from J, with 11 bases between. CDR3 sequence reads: CASRRQPAYEQYF. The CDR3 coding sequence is TGTGCCAGCAGGAGACAGCCTGCCTACGAGCAGTACTTC.

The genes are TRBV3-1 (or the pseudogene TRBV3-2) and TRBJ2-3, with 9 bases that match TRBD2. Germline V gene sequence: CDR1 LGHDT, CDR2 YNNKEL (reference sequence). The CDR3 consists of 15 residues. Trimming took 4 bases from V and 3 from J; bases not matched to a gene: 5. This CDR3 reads CASSRGGRGTDTQYF. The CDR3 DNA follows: TGTGCCAGCAGCCGAGGCGGGAGGGGGACAGATACGCAGTATTTT.

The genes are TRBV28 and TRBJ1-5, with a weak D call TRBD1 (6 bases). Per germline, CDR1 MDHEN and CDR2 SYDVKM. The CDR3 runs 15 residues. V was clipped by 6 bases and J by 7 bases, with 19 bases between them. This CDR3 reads CASSPAGGGAQPQHF. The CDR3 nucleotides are TGTGCCAGCAGCCCGGCGGGAGGGGGGGCCCAGCCCCAGCATTTT.

The CDR3 nucleotides read TGTGCCAGCAGTTCTAACCATGGAAACACCATATATTTT. Its protein is CASSSNHGNTIYF. The V call is TRBV7-2, the J call TRBJ1-3; D unresolved. This CDR3 has 13 amino acids. Germline V gene lookup returns CDR1 SGHTA and CDR2 FQGNSA. V lost 6 bases and J 3 bases, leaving 9 bases between the germline ends.

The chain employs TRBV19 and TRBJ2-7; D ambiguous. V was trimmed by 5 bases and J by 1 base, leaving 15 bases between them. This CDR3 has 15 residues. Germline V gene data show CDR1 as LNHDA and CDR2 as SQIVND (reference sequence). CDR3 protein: CASSQVPGPSYEQYF. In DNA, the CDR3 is TGTGCCAGTAGTCAGGTGCCAGGACCATCCTACGAGCAGTACTTC.

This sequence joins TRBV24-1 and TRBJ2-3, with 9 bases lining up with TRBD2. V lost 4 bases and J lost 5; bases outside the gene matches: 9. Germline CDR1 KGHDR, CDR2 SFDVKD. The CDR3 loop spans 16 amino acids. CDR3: CATSDPPSGARDTQYF. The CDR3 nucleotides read TGTGCCACCAGTGACCCACCTAGCGGGGCTAGAGATACGCAGTATTTT.

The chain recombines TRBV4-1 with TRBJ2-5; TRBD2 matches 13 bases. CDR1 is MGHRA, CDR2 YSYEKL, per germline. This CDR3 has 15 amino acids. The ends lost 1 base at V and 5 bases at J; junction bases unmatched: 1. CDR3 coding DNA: TGCGCCAGCAGCCAAGGACTAGCGGGAGGCGAGACCCAGTACTTC. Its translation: CASSQGLAGGETQYF.